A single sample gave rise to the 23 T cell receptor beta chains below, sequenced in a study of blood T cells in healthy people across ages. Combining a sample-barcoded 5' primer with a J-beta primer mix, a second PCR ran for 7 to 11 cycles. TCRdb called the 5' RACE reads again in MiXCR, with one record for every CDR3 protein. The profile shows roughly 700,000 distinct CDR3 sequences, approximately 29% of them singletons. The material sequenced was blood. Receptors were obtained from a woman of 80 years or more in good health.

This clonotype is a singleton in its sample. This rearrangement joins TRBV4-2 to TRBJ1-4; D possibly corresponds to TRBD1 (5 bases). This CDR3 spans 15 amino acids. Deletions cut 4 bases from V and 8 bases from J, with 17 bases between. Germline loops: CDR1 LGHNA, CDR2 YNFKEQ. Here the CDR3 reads CASSRGGRAAEKLFF. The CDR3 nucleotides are TGTGCCAGCAGCCGAGGTGGCAGGGCGGCCGAAAAACTGTTTTTT.

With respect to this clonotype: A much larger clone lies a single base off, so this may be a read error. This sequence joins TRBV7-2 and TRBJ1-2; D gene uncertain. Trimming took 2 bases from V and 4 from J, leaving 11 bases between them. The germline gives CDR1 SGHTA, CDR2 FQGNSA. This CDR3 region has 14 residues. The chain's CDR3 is CASSLTGLLYGYTF. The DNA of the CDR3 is TGTGCCAGCAGCTTAACGGGCCTCCTCTATGGCTACACCTTC.

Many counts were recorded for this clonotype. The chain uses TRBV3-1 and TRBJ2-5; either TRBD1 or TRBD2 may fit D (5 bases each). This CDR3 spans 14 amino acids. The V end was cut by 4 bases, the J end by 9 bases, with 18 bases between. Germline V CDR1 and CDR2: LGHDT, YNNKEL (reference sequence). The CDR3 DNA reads TGTGCCAGCAGCCCCCCCGGTGGGGGACGGGCCCAGTACTTC. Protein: CASSPPGGGRAQYF.

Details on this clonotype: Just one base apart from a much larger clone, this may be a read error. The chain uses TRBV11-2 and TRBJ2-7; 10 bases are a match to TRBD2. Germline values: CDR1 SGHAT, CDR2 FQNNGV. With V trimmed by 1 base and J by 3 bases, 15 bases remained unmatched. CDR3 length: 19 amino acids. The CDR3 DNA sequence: TGTGCCAGCAGCTTAGCCCTAGATATACCTAGCGGGGGAAGCTACGAGCAGTACTTC. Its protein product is CASSLALDIPSGGSYEQYF.

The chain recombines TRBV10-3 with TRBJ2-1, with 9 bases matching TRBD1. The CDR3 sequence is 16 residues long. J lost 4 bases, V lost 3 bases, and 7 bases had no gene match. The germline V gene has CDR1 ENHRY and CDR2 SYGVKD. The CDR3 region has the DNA TGTGCCATCAGTGACCGGACAGGGGCGAGGTACAATGAGCAGTTCTTC. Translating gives CAISDRTGARYNEQFF.

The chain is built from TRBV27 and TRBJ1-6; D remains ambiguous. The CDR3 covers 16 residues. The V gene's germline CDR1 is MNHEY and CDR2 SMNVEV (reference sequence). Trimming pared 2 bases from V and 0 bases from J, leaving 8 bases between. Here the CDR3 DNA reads TGTGCCAGCAGTTTACAGGCAGTCTCCTATAATTCACCCCTCCACTTT. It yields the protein CASSLQAVSYNSPLHF.

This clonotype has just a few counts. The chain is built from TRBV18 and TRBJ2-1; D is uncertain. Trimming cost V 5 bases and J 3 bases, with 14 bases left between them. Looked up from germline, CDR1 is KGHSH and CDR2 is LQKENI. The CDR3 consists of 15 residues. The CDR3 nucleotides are TGTGCCAGCTCAGGTCGGACCGATAGCTACAATGAGCAGTTCTTC. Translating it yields CASSGRTDSYNEQFF.

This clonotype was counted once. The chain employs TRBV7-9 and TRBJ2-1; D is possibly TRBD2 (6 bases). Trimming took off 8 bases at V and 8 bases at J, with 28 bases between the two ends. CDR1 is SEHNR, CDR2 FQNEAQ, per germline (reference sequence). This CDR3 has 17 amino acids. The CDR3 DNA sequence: TGTGCCAGCCACGGGACTCCCCGTGGGTGGGGAGGCGATGAGCAGTTCTTC. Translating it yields CASHGTPRGWGGDEQFF. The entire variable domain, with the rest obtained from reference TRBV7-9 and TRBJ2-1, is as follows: DTGVSQNPRHKITKRGQNVTFRCDPISEHNRLYWYRQTLGQGPEFLTYFQNEAQLEKSRLLSDRFSAERPKGSFSTLEIQRTEQGDSAMYLCASHGTPRGWGGDEQFFGPGTRLTVL.

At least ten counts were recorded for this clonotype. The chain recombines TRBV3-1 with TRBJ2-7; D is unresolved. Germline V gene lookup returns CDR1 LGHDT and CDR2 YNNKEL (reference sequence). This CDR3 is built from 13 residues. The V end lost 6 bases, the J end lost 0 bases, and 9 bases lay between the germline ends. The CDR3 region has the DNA TGTGCCAGCAGTCCAGGAAACTCCTACGAGCAGTACTTC. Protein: CASSPGNSYEQYF.

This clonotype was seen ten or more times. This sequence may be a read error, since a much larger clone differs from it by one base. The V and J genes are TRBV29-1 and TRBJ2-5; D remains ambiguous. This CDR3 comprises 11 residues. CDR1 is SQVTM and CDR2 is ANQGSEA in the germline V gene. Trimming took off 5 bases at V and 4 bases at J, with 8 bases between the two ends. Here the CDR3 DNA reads TGCAGCGTTCACTACCGAGAGACCCAGTACTTC. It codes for CSVHYRETQYF. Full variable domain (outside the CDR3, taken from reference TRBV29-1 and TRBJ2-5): SAVISQKPSRDICQRGTSLTIQCQVDSQVTMMFWYRQQPGQSLTLIATANQGSEATYESGFVIDKFPISRPNLTFSTLTVSNMSPEDSSIYLCSVHYRETQYFGPGTRLLVL.

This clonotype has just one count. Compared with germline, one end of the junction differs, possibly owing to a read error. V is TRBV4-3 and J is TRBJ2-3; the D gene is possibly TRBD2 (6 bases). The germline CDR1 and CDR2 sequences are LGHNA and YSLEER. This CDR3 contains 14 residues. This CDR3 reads CASSQVGGKDTQYF. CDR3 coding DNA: TGCGCCAGCAGTCAAGTTGGGGGGAAAGATACGCAGTATTTT.

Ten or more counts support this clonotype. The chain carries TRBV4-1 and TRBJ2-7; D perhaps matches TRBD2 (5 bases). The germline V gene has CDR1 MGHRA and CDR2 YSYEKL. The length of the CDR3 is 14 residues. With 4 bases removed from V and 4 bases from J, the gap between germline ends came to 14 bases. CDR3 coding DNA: TGCGCCAGCAGCCCCCCCGTCGGGAAATACGAGCAGTACTTC. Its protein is CASSPPVGKYEQYF.

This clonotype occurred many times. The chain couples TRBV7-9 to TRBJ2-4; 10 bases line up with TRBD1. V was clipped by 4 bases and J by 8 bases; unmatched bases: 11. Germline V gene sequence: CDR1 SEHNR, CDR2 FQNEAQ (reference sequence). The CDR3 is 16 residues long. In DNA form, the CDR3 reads TGTGCCAGCAGCTCCGGACTAGGGGGGACAGGGGACATTCAGTACTTC. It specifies CASSSGLGGTGDIQYF. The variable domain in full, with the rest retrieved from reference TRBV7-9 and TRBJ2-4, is DTGVSQNPRHKITKRGQNVTFRCDPISEHNRLYWYRQTLGQGPEFLTYFQNEAQLEKSRLLSDRFSAERPKGSFSTLEIQRTEQGDSAMYLCASSSGLGGTGDIQYFGAGTRLSVL.

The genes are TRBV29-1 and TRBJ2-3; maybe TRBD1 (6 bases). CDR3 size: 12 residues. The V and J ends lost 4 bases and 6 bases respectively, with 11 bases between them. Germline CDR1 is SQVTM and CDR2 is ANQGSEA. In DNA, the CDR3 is TGCAGCGTTGGGGGGCTTCGCGATACGCAGTATTTT. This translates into CSVGGLRDTQYF.

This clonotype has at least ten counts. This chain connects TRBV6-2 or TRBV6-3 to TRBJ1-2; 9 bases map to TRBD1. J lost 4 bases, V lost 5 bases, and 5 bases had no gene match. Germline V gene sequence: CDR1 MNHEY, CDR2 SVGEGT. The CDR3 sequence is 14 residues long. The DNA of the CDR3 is TGTGCCAGCAGTATTCCGGGACAGGGCTATGGCTACACCTTC. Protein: CASSIPGQGYGYTF.

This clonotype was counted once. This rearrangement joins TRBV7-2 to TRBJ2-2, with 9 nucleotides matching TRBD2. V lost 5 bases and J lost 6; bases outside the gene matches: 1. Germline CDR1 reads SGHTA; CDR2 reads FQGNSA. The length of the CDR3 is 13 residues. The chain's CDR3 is CASSRGGAGELFF. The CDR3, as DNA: TGTGCCAGCAGCCGCGGGGGGGCCGGGGAGCTGTTTTTT.

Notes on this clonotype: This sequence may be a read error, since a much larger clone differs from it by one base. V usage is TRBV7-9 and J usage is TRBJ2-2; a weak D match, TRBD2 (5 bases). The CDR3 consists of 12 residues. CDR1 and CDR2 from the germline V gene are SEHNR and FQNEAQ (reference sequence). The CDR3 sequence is CASSPGAGERFF. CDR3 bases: TGTGCCAGCAGCCCCGGCGCCGGGGAGCGGTTTTTT.

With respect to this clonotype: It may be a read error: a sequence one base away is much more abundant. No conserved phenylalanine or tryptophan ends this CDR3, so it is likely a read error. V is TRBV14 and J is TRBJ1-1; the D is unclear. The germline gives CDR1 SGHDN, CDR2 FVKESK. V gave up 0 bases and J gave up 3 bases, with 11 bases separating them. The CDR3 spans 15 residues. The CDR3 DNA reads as TGTGCCAGCAGCCAAGATCATGGCGGGGACACTGAAGCTTTCTCT. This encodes CASSQDHGGDTEAFS.

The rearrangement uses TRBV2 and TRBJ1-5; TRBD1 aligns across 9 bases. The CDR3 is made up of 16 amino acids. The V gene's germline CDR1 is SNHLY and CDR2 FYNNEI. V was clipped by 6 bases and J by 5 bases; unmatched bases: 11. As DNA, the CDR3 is TGTGCCAGCAGCTTGGGACAGGGCCCCGATTATCAGCCCCAGCATTTT. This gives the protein CASSLGQGPDYQPQHF. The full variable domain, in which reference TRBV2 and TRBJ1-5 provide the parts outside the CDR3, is EPEVTQTPSHQVTQMGQEVILRCVPISNHLYFYWYRQILGQKVEFLVSFYNNEISEKSEIFDDQFSVERPDGSNFTLKIRSTKLEDSAMYFCASSLGQGPDYQPQHFGDGTRLSIL.

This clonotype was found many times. CDR3 DNA: TGCAGTGCCCCTTCGGAACTGCAAGAGACCCAGTACTTC. Protein: CSAPSELQETQYF. This chain uses TRBV20-1 with TRBJ2-5; D is unclear. CDR3 length: 13 amino acids. Germline V lookup: CDR1 DFQATT, CDR2 SNEGSKA (reference sequence). Trimming left V 6 bases short and J 2 bases short, with 13 bases between.

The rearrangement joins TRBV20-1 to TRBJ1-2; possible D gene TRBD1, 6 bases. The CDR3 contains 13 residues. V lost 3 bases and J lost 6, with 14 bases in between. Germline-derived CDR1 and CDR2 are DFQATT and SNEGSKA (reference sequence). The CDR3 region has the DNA TGCAGTGCTAGTAGGGGGACTCGCGATGGCTACACCTTC. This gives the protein CSASRGTRDGYTF.

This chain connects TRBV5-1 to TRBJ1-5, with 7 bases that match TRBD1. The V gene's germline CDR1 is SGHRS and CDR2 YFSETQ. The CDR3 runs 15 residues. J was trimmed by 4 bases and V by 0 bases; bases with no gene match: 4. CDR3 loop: CASSLGTGVNQPQHF. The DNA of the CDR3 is TGCGCCAGCAGCTTGGGTACAGGGGTTAATCAGCCCCAGCATTTT.

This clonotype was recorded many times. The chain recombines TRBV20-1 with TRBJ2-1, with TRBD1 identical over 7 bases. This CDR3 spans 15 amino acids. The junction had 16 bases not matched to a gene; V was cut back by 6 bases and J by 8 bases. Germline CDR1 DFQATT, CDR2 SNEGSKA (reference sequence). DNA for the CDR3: TGCAGTGCGTTAGGGCAGGGGGTCCAGTTGGATGAGCAGTTCTTC. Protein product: CSALGQGVQLDEQFF.